These 9 T cell receptor beta chains came from one sample sequenced in a study of blood T cell repertoires in COVID-19. TCRdb's table, derived via immunoSEQ multiplex PCR, lists solely in-frame clones and lacks some. The sample has roughly 71,000 clones, 65% to 90% seen once. What was sequenced was peripheral blood. These receptors all come from a man between 50 and 59 years old with acute or convalescent COVID-19.

This clone was recorded once. The V and J genes are TRBV6-5 and TRBJ1-4; the D gene is possibly TRBD1 (6 bases). Trimming took off 7 bases at V and 5 bases at J, with 11 bases between the two ends. The CDR3 consists of 13 residues. Germline loops: CDR1 MNHEY, CDR2 SVGAGI. The CDR3 bases are TGTGCCAGCACGGGACACCAGAATGAAAAACTGTTTTTT. Encoded protein: CASTGHQNEKLFF.

This chain links TRBV6-5 with TRBJ2-7; D call uncertain. The V and J ends lost 11 bases and 0 bases respectively, with 14 bases between them. Per the germline V gene, CDR1 is MNHEY and CDR2 is SVGAGI. This CDR3 contains 13 residues. The CDR3 DNA is TGTGCCTCGTTGGGCATTTTCTCCTACGAGCAGTACTTC. Its translation: CASLGIFSYEQYF.

The count of this clone is one. This sequence joins TRBV3-1 (or the pseudogene TRBV3-2) and TRBJ2-1; 7 positions agree with TRBD1. The CDR3 is 14 residues long. V lost 4 bases and J lost 6; bases outside the gene matches: 6. Germline CDR1 LGHDT, CDR2 YNNKEL (reference sequence). CDR3 in amino acids: CASSRGTVSNEQFF. The CDR3 bases are TGTGCCAGCAGCCGTGGGACAGTATCCAATGAGCAGTTCTTC.

This chain joins TRBV14 and TRBJ2-7; TRBD2 matches 7 bases. J lost 6 bases, V lost 1 base, and 9 bases had no gene match. Germline CDR1 and CDR2: SGHDN and FVKESK. The CDR3 length is 15 residues. DNA of the CDR3: TGTGCCAGCAGCCAAGGGGGAGGGCGAAATACCGAGCAGTACGTC. It specifies CASSQGGGRNTEQYV.

The count of this clone is one. This chain connects TRBV19 to TRBJ2-7, with TRBD2 as a possible D gene (6 bases). CDR3 length: 14 amino acids. Germline values: CDR1 LNHDA, CDR2 SQIVND (reference sequence). Trimming removed 3 bases from V and 7 bases from J, with 16 bases in between. The CDR3 region has the DNA TGTGCCAGTAGTATGGGACGTGGAGGGTTGGAGCAGTACTTC. It is translated as CASSMGRGGLEQYF.

The chain uses TRBV5-1 and TRBJ1-2, with 8 bases lining up with TRBD1. After removal of 4 bases from V and 0 bases from J, the junction contained 11 bases not matched to a gene. This CDR3 region has 17 residues. Germline loops: CDR1 SGHRS, CDR2 YFSETQ. In nucleotides, the CDR3 is TGCGCCAGCAGCCAACTGACAGGGGTCGAAGCTAACTATGGCTACACCTTC. The encoded protein is CASSQLTGVEANYGYTF.

This clone came up once. This chain joins TRBV19 and TRBJ1-5; tentatively, D is TRBD1 (5 bases). Germline-derived CDR1 and CDR2 are LNHDA and SQIVND (reference sequence). Trimming took 3 bases from V and 3 from J, leaving 9 bases between them. The CDR3 length is 14 residues. The CDR3 DNA is TGTGCCAGTAGTATTGGACAAACCAATCAGCCCCAGCATTTT. Residues: CASSIGQTNQPQHF.

This clone was seen only a few times. This CDR3 reads CASSWTSGGTGELFF. The DNA of the CDR3 is TGTGCCAGCAGCTGGACTAGCGGTGGGACCGGGGAGCTGTTTTTT. The gene calls are TRBV7-8 and TRBJ2-2; 10 bases line up with TRBD2. The germline V gene encodes CDR1 SGHVS and CDR2 FQNEAQ. The CDR3 runs 15 residues. V lost 4 bases and J lost 5; bases outside the gene matches: 4.

This clone was found a few times. The chain is built from TRBV24-1 and TRBJ2-5; D is perhaps TRBD2 (5 bases). Deletions cut 2 bases from V and 4 bases from J, with 16 bases between. The CDR3 extends over 16 amino acids. Germline V CDR1 and CDR2: KGHDR, SFDVKD. CDR3 nucleotides: TGTGCCACCAGTGATTCTCCCTGGGGAGCCTTAGAGACCCAGTACTTC. Translating it yields CATSDSPWGALETQYF.